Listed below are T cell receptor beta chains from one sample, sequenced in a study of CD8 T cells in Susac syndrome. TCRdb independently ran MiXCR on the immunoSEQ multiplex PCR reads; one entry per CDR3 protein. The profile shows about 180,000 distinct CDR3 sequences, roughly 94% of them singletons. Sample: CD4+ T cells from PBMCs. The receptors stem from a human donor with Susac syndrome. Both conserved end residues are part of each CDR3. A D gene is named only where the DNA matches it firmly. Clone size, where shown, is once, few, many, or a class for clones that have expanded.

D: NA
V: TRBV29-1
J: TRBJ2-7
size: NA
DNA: TGCAGCGTTTCCGGGACTGCCTCCTACGAGCAGTACTTC
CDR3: CSVSGTASYEQYF

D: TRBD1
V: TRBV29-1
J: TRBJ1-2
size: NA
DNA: TGCAGCGTTTCGAAACAGGGGGCTGGGTATGGCTACACCTTC
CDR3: CSVSKQGAGYGYTF

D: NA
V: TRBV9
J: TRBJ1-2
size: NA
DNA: TGTGCCAGCAGCGTACGGGGTCGTGGCTACACCTTC
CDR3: CASSVRGRGYTF

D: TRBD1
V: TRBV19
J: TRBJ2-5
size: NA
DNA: TGTGCCAGTAGTACGGACAGGGCTGGAGGAGAGACCCAGTACTTC
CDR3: CASSTDRAGGETQYF

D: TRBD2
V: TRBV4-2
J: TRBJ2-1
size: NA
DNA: TGTGCCAGCAGCCAAGATGGGGCTAGCGGGGGGGCCAATGAGCAGTTCTTC
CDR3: CASSQDGASGGANEQFF

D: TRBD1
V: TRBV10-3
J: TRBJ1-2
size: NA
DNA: TGTGCCATCACCTCGGACAGGGGAATGGACTATGGCTACACCTTC
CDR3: CAITSDRGMDYGYTF

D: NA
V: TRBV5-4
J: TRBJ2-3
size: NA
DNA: TGTGCCAGCAGAAGCAGGGAGTTGCTGGCAGATACGCAGTATTTT
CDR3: CASRSRELLADTQYF

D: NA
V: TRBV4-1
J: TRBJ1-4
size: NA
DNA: TGCGCCAGCAGCCAACCCCGCGGAGTCTCTTATGAAAAACTGTTTTTT
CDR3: CASSQPRGVSYEKLFF

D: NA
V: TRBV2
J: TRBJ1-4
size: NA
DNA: TGTGCCAGCAGTGAAGTCGGGGAAGAAAAACTGTTTTTT
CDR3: CASSEVGEEKLFF

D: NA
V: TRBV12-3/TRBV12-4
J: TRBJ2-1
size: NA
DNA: TGTGCCAGCAGCCATCTAGGGGTCTTCCACAATGAGCAGTTCTTC
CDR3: CASSHLGVFHNEQFF

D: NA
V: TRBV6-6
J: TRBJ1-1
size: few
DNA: TGTGCCAGCAGTCCGAGGACCGTGAACACTGAAGCTTTCTTT
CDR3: CASSPRTVNTEAFF

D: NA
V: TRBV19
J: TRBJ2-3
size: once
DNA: TGTGCCAGTAGGGTTTCGGGCACAGATACGCAGTATTTT
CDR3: CASRVSGTDTQYF

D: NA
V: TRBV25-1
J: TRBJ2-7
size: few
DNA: TGTGCCAGCAGCCAGGAGAGTCCCAGCTCCTACGAGCAGTACTTC
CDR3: CASSQESPSSYEQYF

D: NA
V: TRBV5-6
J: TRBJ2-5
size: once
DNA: TGTGCCAGCAGCTTGCCGACGGTACAAGAGACCCAGTACTTC
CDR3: CASSLPTVQETQYF

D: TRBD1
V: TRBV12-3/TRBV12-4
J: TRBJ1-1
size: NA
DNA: TGTGCCAGCACTATAAGGGGGACAGGGCGGACTGAAGCTTTCTTT
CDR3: CASTIRGTGRTEAFF

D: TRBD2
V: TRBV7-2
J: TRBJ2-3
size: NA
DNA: TGTGCCAGCAGCCGCGCTAGCGGGGAACCAGATACGCAGTATTTT
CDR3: CASSRASGEPDTQYF

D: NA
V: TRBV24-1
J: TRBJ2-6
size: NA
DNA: TGTGCCACCAGGCTGAAAGGGATTACAGGGTTGCTCAACCCTGGGGCCAACGTCCTGACTTTC
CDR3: CATRLKGITGLLNPGANVLTF

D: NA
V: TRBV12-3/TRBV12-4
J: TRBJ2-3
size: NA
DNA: TGTGCCAGCAGTGGGGACCTCGGCGCAGATACGCAGTATTTT
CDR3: CASSGDLGADTQYF

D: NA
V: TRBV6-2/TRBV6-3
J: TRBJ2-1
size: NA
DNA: TGTGCCAGTCTACGACGGGATGAGCAGTTCTTC
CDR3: CASLRRDEQFF

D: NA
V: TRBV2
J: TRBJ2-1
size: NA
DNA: TGTGCCAGCAGCTGGGAGAGGGACAATGAGCAGTTCTTC
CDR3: CASSWERDNEQFF

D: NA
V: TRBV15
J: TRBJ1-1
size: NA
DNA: TGTGCCACCAGCAGAGCAAGGACACTGAACACTGAAGCTTTCTTT
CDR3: CATSRARTLNTEAFF

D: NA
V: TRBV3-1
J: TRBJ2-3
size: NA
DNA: TGTGCCAGCAGCCCAATGTCGCGGGGGCCCACAGATACGCAGTATTTT
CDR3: CASSPMSRGPTDTQYF

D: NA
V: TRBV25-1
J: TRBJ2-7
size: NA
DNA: TGTGCCAGCAGTGAAGTCAAGGTCCCCTACGAGCAGTACTTC
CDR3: CASSEVKVPYEQYF

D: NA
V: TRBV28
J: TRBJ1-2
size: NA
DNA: TGTGCCAGCAGTCGCACAGATGGCTACACCTTC
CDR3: CASSRTDGYTF

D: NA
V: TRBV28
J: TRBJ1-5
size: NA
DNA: TGTGCCAGCAGTTCTGTACGGGGGCGGGGCAATCAGCCCCAGCATTTT
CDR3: CASSSVRGRGNQPQHF

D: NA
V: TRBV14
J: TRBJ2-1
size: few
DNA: TGTGCCAGCAGCCAAGATCCCAGCTCCTACAATGAGCAGTTCTTC
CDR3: CASSQDPSSYNEQFF

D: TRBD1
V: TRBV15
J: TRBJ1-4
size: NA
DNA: TGTGCCACCAGCAGGACGACAGGGGTCGGGGAAAAACTGTTTTTT
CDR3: CATSRTTGVGEKLFF

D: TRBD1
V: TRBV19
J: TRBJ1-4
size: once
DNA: TGTGCCAGTAGTATGGGGGACAGTAATGAAAAACTGTTTTTT
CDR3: CASSMGDSNEKLFF

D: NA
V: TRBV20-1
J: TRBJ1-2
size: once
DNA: TGCAGTGCTAGAGACGTCTTTGGGGGCTACACCTTC
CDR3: CSARDVFGGYTF

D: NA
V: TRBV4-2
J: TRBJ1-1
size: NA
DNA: TGTGCCAGCAGCCAAGACAAACATCAGAACACTGAAGCTTTCTTT
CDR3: CASSQDKHQNTEAFF